This T cell receptor beta chain was sequenced during a study of technical replicates of blood from a handful of donors. Trimming shortened V by 7 bases and J by 4 bases, and 18 bases separated the two germline ends. Germline V gene lookup returns CDR1 ENHRY and CDR2 SYGVKD. CDR3 length: 15 amino acids. Method: immunoSEQ multiplex PCR; TCRdb's copy keeps in-frame clones and lacks some. The sample includes around 15,000 clones, 82% of them seen just once. This receptor was obtained from a human donor in good health. Some clones in this sample may be carry-over from other donors' samples. The material sequenced was PBMCs. This rearrangement joins TRBV10-3 to TRBJ2-3; D might be TRBD1 (5 bases). The CDR3 nucleotides read TGTGCCATCAAGCTTGGGCAGGGCGGATCAGATACGCAGTATTTT. Translated: CAIKLGQGGSDTQYF.